A selection of T cell receptor beta chains follows, all from one sample in a study of blood T cells in healthy people across ages. MiXCR, applied by TCRdb to the 5' RACE reads, yields one record per CDR3 protein. Seen here are some 780,000 distinct CDR3 sequences, roughly three fifths observed once, and the top ten hold 20% to 30%. Source material: blood. Source of these receptors: a man aged 35-49 years in good health. Each CDR3 is given with its conserved first and last residue. Fields, in order: D gene, J gene, V gene, clone size, CDR3 length, CDR3 DNA, CDR3 protein. The D gene is left open where the match is weak. The size entry is marked missing in some rows and otherwise reads once, few, many or a size class.

TRBD2,TRBJ2-1,TRBV12-3/TRBV12-4,few,17,TGTGCCAGCAGTTTTATCGGGACTAGCGGGGTTTTCGATGAGCAGTTCTTC,CASSFIGTSGVFDEQFF
TRBD2,TRBJ2-5,TRBV28,NA,15,TGTGCCAGCAGTGAACTAGCGGGAGGTCCAGGGACCCAGTACTTC,CASSELAGGPGTQYF
TRBD2,TRBJ2-5,TRBV28,few,17,TGTGCCAGCAGCGAGGGGACTAGCGGGAGGGCCGAAGAGACCCAGTACTTC,CASSEGTSGRAEETQYF
TRBD2,TRBJ2-3,TRBV15,NA,15,TGTGCCACCAGCCCACTAGCGACTAGCACAGATACGCAGTATTTT,CATSPLATSTDTQYF
NA,TRBJ2-7,TRBV10-3,NA,14,TGTGCCATCAGTGATCCGGCAGGGAACGACGAGCAGTACTTC,CAISDPAGNDEQYF
NA,TRBJ2-6,TRBV7-9,NA,19,TGTGCCAGCAGCTTAGTCGGCCAGGGCCTACTCTCTGGGGCCAACGTCCTGACTTTC,CASSLVGQGLLSGANVLTF
NA,TRBJ1-2,TRBV6-2/TRBV6-3,few,12,TGTGCCAGCGGATCGGGGCCGGGAGGCTACACCTTC,CASGSGPGGYTF
NA,TRBJ1-2,TRBV12-3/TRBV12-4,NA,14,TGTGCCAGCAGTTTACAGGGGCGAAACTATGGCTACACCTTC,CASSLQGRNYGYTF
NA,TRBJ2-7,TRBV27,few,14,TGTGCCAGCAGTTTAGCGGGTCGGGGCTACGAGCAGTACTTC,CASSLAGRGYEQYF
TRBD2,TRBJ2-1,TRBV15,NA,15,TGTGCCACCCAACCGCTAGCGCGGGAGAACAATGAGCAGTTCTTC,CATQPLARENNEQFF
TRBD1,TRBJ2-5,TRBV13,NA,15,TGTGCCAGCAGCCCGACAGGGGGCTTTGCGGAGACCCAGTACTTC,CASSPTGGFAETQYF
TRBD1,TRBJ1-1,TRBV7-2,once,15,TGTGCCAGCAGCTTGTTGACAGGGACGGTCACTGAAGCTTTCTTT,CASSLLTGTVTEAFF
NA,TRBJ1-1,TRBV5-6,NA,16,TGTGCCAGCAGCCCCACGCCCGGGGGGCCGAATACTGAAGCTTTCTTT,CASSPTPGGPNTEAFF
TRBD2,TRBJ2-7,TRBV2,NA,13,TGTGCCAGCTCTGCCGAGCGGGGCGGTGAGCAGTACTTC,CASSAERGGEQYF
TRBD2,TRBJ2-1,TRBV29-1,many,17,TGCAGCGTTGACCTGCTAGGGACTAGCGCTAACTACAATGAGCAGTTCTTC,CSVDLLGTSANYNEQFF
NA,TRBJ2-2,TRBV12-3/TRBV12-4,NA,13,TGTGCCAGTGACAGGGAGGCCACCGGGGAGCTGTTTTTT,CASDREATGELFF
NA,TRBJ2-3,TRBV7-2,NA,14,TGTGCCAGCAGCTTAAGACAATCGCTTGATACGCAGTATTTT,CASSLRQSLDTQYF
NA,TRBJ1-2,TRBV6-1,NA,13,TGTGCCAGCAGTGGTCAGGGGCTCTATGGCTACACCTTC,CASSGQGLYGYTF
TRBD1,TRBJ2-7,TRBV20-1,NA,14,TGCAGTGCTAGTTCCCTGGGACAGGCTGGCGAGCAGTACTTC,CSASSLGQAGEQYF
NA,TRBJ1-3,TRBV28,NA,16,TGTGTCAGCACAATTGGGGGTGTGGGATCTGGAAACACCATATATTTT,CVSTIGGVGSGNTIYF
TRBD2,TRBJ2-3,TRBV7-8,NA,14,TGTGCCAGCAGCTTATGGTCTAGCGGGGATACGCAGTATTTT,CASSLWSSGDTQYF
TRBD2,TRBJ2-1,TRBV6-2/TRBV6-3,NA,20,TGTGCCAGCTCGGGTAGTCCAGCGGGAGGGCAAACGGCACTGTACAATGAGCAGTTCTTC,CASSGSPAGGQTALYNEQFF
NA,TRBJ1-5,TRBV20-1,NA,14,TGCAGTGCCCTTGCCACAGGGCCCAATCGGCCCCAGCATTTT,CSALATGPNRPQHF
TRBD2,TRBJ2-1,TRBV6-1,NA,14,TGTGCCAGCAGTGTAGCGGGAATTTTCTATGAGCAGTTCTTC,CASSVAGIFYEQFF
NA,TRBJ2-3,TRBV7-2,NA,15,TGTGCCAGCAGCCCGCGGAATGGTGGAACAGATACGCAGTATTTT,CASSPRNGGTDTQYF
NA,TRBJ1-2,TRBV6-5,NA,14,TGTGCCAGCGCGACCGCCGGGACCAACTATGGCTACACCTTC,CASATAGTNYGYTF
NA,TRBJ2-4,TRBV27,few,14,TGTGCCAGCAGTTCTGGGGTAGCCAAAAACATTCAGTACTTC,CASSSGVAKNIQYF
NA,TRBJ1-2,TRBV20-1,NA,12,TGCAGTGCTCGCCGATCCGGGTATGGCTACACCTTC,CSARRSGYGYTF
NA,TRBJ2-1,TRBV24-1,NA,15,TGTGCCACCAGTGATTCCGGGACGATAAGAGAGACCCAGTTCTTC,CATSDSGTIRETQFF
TRBD1,TRBJ2-7,TRBV24-1,NA,16,TGTGCCACCAGTGATTTATTCCGGGACAGGTCGTACGAGCAGTACTTC,CATSDLFRDRSYEQYF
NA,TRBJ2-5,TRBV6-1,NA,16,TGTGCCAGCAGTGAAGCGGGCGGTGGCAGACAAGAGACCCAGTACTTC,CASSEAGGGRQETQYF
TRBD1,TRBJ2-3,TRBV24-1,NA,17,TGTGCCACCAGTGACCGGTCGGGACAGGCCACTTATGATACGCAGTATTTT,CATSDRSGQATYDTQYF
TRBD1,TRBJ2-5,TRBV5-1,NA,15,TGCGCCAGCAGCTTTCAAACAGGGGGCCAGGAGACCCAGTACTTC,CASSFQTGGQETQYF
TRBD1,TRBJ2-1,TRBV5-1,NA,14,TGCGCCAGCAGCCTACGGACAGGATACAATGAGCAGTTCTTC,CASSLRTGYNEQFF
NA,TRBJ2-7,TRBV12-3/TRBV12-4,NA,14,TGTGCCAGCAGTTTAACACAGGGCCCCCACGAGCAGTACTTC,CASSLTQGPHEQYF
NA,TRBJ1-2,TRBV20-1,few,19,TGCAGTGCTAGGGTGGTGGAGCCGCACTTAGGGTGGCGGGGGGCTGGCTACACCTTC,CSARVVEPHLGWRGAGYTF
NA,TRBJ1-6,TRBV5-6,NA,12,TGTGCCAGCAGCTTGGTCGGGACACCCCTCCACTTT,CASSLVGTPLHF
NA,TRBJ2-5,TRBV5-1,NA,14,TGCGCCAGCAGCTTGGGGACTGTTAAAGAGACCCAGTACTTC,CASSLGTVKETQYF
NA,TRBJ2-4,TRBV7-2,NA,12,TGTGCCAGCAGCCCCAAGTGGAGCATTCAGTACTTC,CASSPKWSIQYF
NA,TRBJ2-4,TRBV20-1,few,14,TGCAGTGCTAGAAGGACACAGGCCAAAAACATTCAGTACTTC,CSARRTQAKNIQYF
TRBD1,TRBJ1-2,TRBV16,NA,13,TGTGCCAGCAGTCGGGACAGATACTATGGCCACACCTTC,CASSRDRYYGHTF
NA,TRBJ2-7,TRBV24-1,NA,14,TGTGCCACCAGTGACCACACAGGGTCCGACGAGCAGTACTTC,CATSDHTGSDEQYF
TRBD1,TRBJ1-5,TRBV7-9,NA,16,TGTGCCAGCAGCTCCAGCGACAGGGTACGGCGTCAGCCCCAGCATTTT,CASSSSDRVRRQPQHF
TRBD1,TRBJ2-7,TRBV20-1,once,14,TGCAGTGCAACGACAGGGGTGGGCTCCTACGAGCAGTACTTC,CSATTGVGSYEQYF
NA,TRBJ1-2,TRBV7-2,NA,14,TGTGCCAGCAGCTTTTCTCTGGATATAGTTGGCTACACCTTC,CASSFSLDIVGYTF
NA,TRBJ2-7,TRBV27,NA,16,TGTGCCAGCTGGGTAGCGGGACAGACATCCAGCTACGAGCAGTACTTC,CASWVAGQTSSYEQYF
NA,TRBJ2-4,TRBV2,NA,14,TGTGCCAGCAGTGCGCTCAGGGGCGTGGGGGAGCAGTACTTC,CASSALRGVGEQYF
TRBD2,TRBJ2-7,TRBV9,NA,15,TGTGCCAGCAGCGTGGGGGGGGAGAGGGACTACGAGCAGTACTTC,CASSVGGERDYEQYF